These 9 T cell receptor beta chains came from one sample sequenced in a study of T cell responses to AZD1222 COVID-19 vaccine. TCRdb's table, derived via immunoSEQ multiplex PCR, lists solely in-frame clones and lacks some. The sample carries 140,000 or so clones, roughly 93% recorded once. Source: peripheral blood, taken 28 days after the second AZD1222 dose. The receptors stem from an adult who received the AZD1222 COVID-19 vaccine.

The chain links TRBV12-5 to TRBJ2-7; 7 positions match TRBD2. Germline CDR1 LGHNT, CDR2 FRNRAP. V dropped 7 bases and J dropped 2; count of bases not matched to a gene: 14. This CDR3 contains 16 residues. CDR3 sequence reads: CASAPMQRAGAYEQYF. As DNA, the CDR3 is TGTGCTAGTGCCCCAATGCAGCGGGCGGGGGCCTACGAGCAGTACTTC.

This chain joins TRBV19 and TRBJ1-5, with a possible D match to TRBD1 (5 bases). The CDR3 has 14 amino acids. Germline lookup yields CDR1 LNHDA and CDR2 SQIVND (reference sequence). V was trimmed by 4 bases and J by 5 bases, leaving 12 bases between them. The CDR3 protein is CASSTQGWDQPQHF. In nucleotides, the CDR3 is TGTGCCAGTAGTACTCAGGGTTGGGATCAGCCCCAGCATTTT.

This chain connects TRBV2 to TRBJ2-6, with D possibly matching TRBD1 (5 bases). The CDR3 covers 15 residues. Germline values: CDR1 SNHLY, CDR2 FYNNEI. V lost 7 bases and J 0 bases, leaving 10 bases between the germline ends. The chain's CDR3 is CASKPDSSGANVLTF. DNA for the CDR3: TGTGCCAGCAAACCCGACAGCTCTGGGGCCAACGTCCTGACTTTC.

This chain links TRBV6-5 with TRBJ2-2, with 7 positions matching TRBD1. The CDR3 runs 15 residues. The V gene end was trimmed by 2 bases and the J gene end by 0 bases; junction bases not matched to a gene: 0. Looked up from germline, CDR1 is MNHEY and CDR2 is SVGAGI. The CDR3 DNA sequence: TGTGCCAGCAGTTACGGGACAGCGAACACCGGGGAGCTGTTTTTT. Translating it yields CASSYGTANTGELFF.

The chain couples TRBV19 to TRBJ1-5; D is unresolved. Germline V gene sequence: CDR1 LNHDA, CDR2 SQIVND (reference sequence). Between the trimmed V and J ends, which lost 1 base and 0 bases, there was a span of 10 bases. The CDR3 length is 16 residues. Here the CDR3 DNA reads TGTGCCAGTAGTATAGGGCGCAGAAATAGCAATCAGCCCCAGCATTTT. Residues: CASSIGRRNSNQPQHF. Looking up the rest from reference TRBV19 and TRBJ1-5 gives the full variable domain: DGGITQSPKYLFRKEGQNVTLSCEQNLNHDAMYWYRQDPGQGLRLIYYSQIVNDFQKGDIAEGYSVSREKKESFPLTVTSAQKNPTAFYLCASSIGRRNSNQPQHFGDGTRLSIL.

The gene calls are TRBV2 and TRBJ1-5; D not certain. V was clipped by 10 bases and J by 3 bases, with 10 bases between them. CDR1 is SNHLY and CDR2 is FYNNEI in the germline V gene. This CDR3 is 12 amino acids long. CDR3 amino acids: CAIGTSNQPQHF. CDR3 sequence (DNA): TGTGCCATCGGTACTTCCAATCAGCCCCAGCATTTT.

The chain is built from TRBV5-4 and TRBJ2-7, with D unclear. The CDR3 consists of 12 residues. Germline-derived CDR1 and CDR2 are SGHNT and YYREEE (reference sequence). Trimming took off 4 bases at V and 0 bases at J, with 5 bases between the two ends. The CDR3 sequence is CASSIPSYEQYF. CDR3 nucleotides: TGTGCCAGCAGCATCCCCTCCTACGAGCAGTACTTC.

The CDR3, as DNA: TGTGCCAGCAGTTTAAACGGCGTACCCGTACGAACTGAAGCTTTCTTT. This codes for CASSLNGVPVRTEAFF. This chain connects TRBV28 to TRBJ1-1; D is unresolved. There are 16 residues in the CDR3. V was shortened by 2 bases and J by 5 bases, with 18 bases between the two germline ends. Germline lookup yields CDR1 MDHEN and CDR2 SYDVKM.

CDR3 loop: CASSQGQGDSPLHF. The CDR3 DNA reads as TGCGCCAGCAGCCAAGGGCAAGGTGATTCACCCCTCCACTTT. The rearrangement uses TRBV4-1 and TRBJ1-6; no clear D. Germline CDR1 MGHRA, CDR2 YSYEKL. Trimming shortened V by 1 base and J by 8 bases, and 9 bases separated the two germline ends. The CDR3 runs to 14 residues.